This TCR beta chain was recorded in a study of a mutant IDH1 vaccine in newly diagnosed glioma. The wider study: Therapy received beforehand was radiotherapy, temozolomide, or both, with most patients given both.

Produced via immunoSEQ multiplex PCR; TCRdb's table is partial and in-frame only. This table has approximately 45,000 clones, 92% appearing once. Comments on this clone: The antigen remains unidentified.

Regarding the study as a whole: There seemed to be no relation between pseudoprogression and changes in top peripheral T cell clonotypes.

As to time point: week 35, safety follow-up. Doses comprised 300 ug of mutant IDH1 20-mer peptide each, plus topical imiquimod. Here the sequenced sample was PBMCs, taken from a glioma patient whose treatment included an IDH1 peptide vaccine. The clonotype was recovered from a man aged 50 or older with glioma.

CDR3 sequence (DNA): TGTGCCAGCACCCCCAGGAAGGGGGCGCGAGGTAATGAAAAACTGTTTTTT. As protein: CASTPRKGARGNEKLFF. The gene calls are TRBV28 and TRBJ1-4; 7 bases are shared with TRBD1. The V and J ends lost 7 bases and 4 bases, in that order; junction bases with no gene match: 15. The CDR3 loop spans 17 amino acids. Germline V gene data show CDR1 as MDHEN and CDR2 as SYDVKM.